This T cell receptor beta chain was documented in a study of blood T cell repertoires in COVID-19. Study summary: The study drew acute and convalescent COVID-19 samples from the United States, Italy and Spain.

Per the original methods: Counts of nucleated cells, estimated from reference gene primer amplification, were obtained. Profiling relied on immunoSEQ multiplex PCR, and the TCRdb table lists in-frame clones only, not all of them. D and trimming come from the DNA, and the V and J calls and clone size come from that table. The data contain roughly 130,000 clones, roughly 80% of them singletons. This CDR3 spans 13 amino acids. CDR1 and CDR2 (germline): SGHRS, YFSETQ. After removal of 5 bases from V and 4 bases from J, the junction contained 1 base not matched to a gene. This TCR was sampled from a woman between 50 and 59 years old with acute or convalescent COVID-19. The sequencing sample was made of peripheral blood. The V call is TRBV5-1, the J call TRBJ2-1, with 9 bases aligning to TRBD1. The CDR3 DNA is TGCGCCAGCAGAGGGACAGGGTACAATGAGCAGTTCTTC. As protein: CASRGTGYNEQFF.